This TCR beta chain is drawn from a study of CD8+CD57+ T cells in acquired aplastic anemia listed by TCRdb under 2018. At the level of the whole study: DNA extracted from sorted CD4+ and CD8+ cells had a mean of around 3.3 ug, with a range of roughly 0.18 to 27.4 ug. CD8+CD57+ expansion was defined as frequency above the mean frequency observed in healthy subjects. Points the paper makes about the study in general: Twenty-nine CD8+ CDR3 sequences were found to be shared between patients and controls, but these sequences appeared to be highly expressed in patients and within the immunodominant clones of the patients. Between patients and healthy controls, no significant difference in CD8+ Simpson's diversity was found (P=0.060).

Notes on this clonotype: Its target antigen remains unknown. No qualities accompany the bases; no much larger clone lies one base away.

Genomic DNA was used as template for profiling of TCR beta VDJ combinations and CDR3 sequences. TCR repertoire sequencing was run on an Illumina HiSeq 2000. The source study handled its data this way. TRBV/TRBJ rearrangement plots, CDR3 size and DJ length profiles, and Simpson's diversity index were used to assess repertoires. Whichever DNA sequence was most abundant in the deep sequencing data was defined as the immunodominant clone. CDR3 amino acid sequences were checked for sharing across subjects and were also compared against the VDJdb database and published repertoires. Using fastp at Q25 and MiXCR, TCRdb reprocessed the public reads and kept productive beta chains. Identical CDR3 proteins give one entry, which carries the most common genes and DNA. The authors' filters were not applied to this entry. The sample contains 270,000 or so distinct CDR3 sequences, around 82% of them found a single time. The ten biggest clones cover less than 50% of the sample.

Patients chosen for sequencing had shown expansion of CD8+CD57+ cells by flow cytometry. Every patient had a diagnosis of severe acquired aplastic anemia based on International Study of Aplastic Anemia and Agranulocytosis and Camitta criteria. No therapy had been received by the patients at the time of blood sampling. In the study, sorted CD4+ and CD8+ blood T cells from patients with severe aplastic anemia and from healthy subjects underwent deep sequencing of TCR repertoires. Patients were enrolled in the USA under clinicaltrials.gov protocols 00001620, 01623167, 00001397, 00071045, 00081523 and 00961064. Ficoll-Paque density gradient centrifugation was used to isolate peripheral blood mononuclear cells. CD4+ and CD8+ T cells were sorted by FACS or magnetic beads before DNA extraction. CDR1 SGHNT and CDR2 YYREEE were looked up in the germline V gene (reference sequence). Compared with germline, V lacks 3 bases and J lacks 8 bases; bases without a gene match: 13. The CDR3 runs 16 residues from the cysteine to the phenylalanine. The retained sequence is limited to the CDR3, 48 bases, with the frame set at the first base.

The receptor was isolated from a human donor with aplastic anemia. The chain was built from TRBV5-4 and TRBJ2-1; a stretch of 8 junction bases matches TRBD2. Sequencing input: sorted CD4+, CD8+, or CD8+CD57+ T cells (not recorded which) from PBMCs. The CDR3 has the sequence CASSSRGGGGSDEQFF. The DNA reads as follows: TGTGCCAGCAGCTCCAGGGGTGGCGGGGGGAGCGATGAGCAGTTCTTC.